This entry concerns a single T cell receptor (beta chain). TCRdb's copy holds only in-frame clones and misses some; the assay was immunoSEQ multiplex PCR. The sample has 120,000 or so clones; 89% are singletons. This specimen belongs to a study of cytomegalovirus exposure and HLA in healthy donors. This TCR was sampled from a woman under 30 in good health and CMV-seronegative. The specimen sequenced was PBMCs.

CDR3: CASSPVGQNQPQHF. The CDR3 nucleotides read TGTGCCAGCAGCCCTGTCGGACAGAATCAGCCCCAGCATTTT. The rearrangement links TRBV7-6 to TRBJ1-5, with D possibly TRBD1 on 6 matching bases. Trimming removed 5 bases at V and 4 bases at J, with 12 bases between. Germline V CDR1 and CDR2: SGHVS, FNYEAQ. The CDR3 sequence is 14 residues long.